This entry features one T cell receptor (beta chain) sequence. The sample holds many counts of this clonotype. Its antigen is currently not known. No base quality information exists; no much larger clone differs at one position. The entry originates in a study of identical twins (dated by TCRdb to 2016 to 2018). A note on the overall study: To test whether fetal clonotypes persist, the study used deep sequencing on TCR alpha and beta repertoires from monozygotic twins, unrelated adults of various ages, and cord blood. Replicate twin experiments were performed at different times using different library preparation protocols to rule out contamination.

Libraries came from 5' RACE. Sequencing took place on an Illumina HiSeq 2000. A universal primer binding site was added through template switching, and the final cDNA carried a unique molecular identifier so that TCR cDNA molecules could be counted accurately. First-strand cDNA for TCR alpha and beta chains was synthesized from specific primers in the conserved constant-segment region. To control for contamination, every cDNA library was double barcoded, receiving both a SMART-Mk sample barcode and Illumina barcodes. TruSeq adapter sequences along with Illumina sample barcodes were introduced in two successive PCR steps. Sequencing of the TCR alpha and beta cDNA libraries was done on the Illumina HiSeq platform using custom primers. Concerning the study's data processing: Unique molecular identifiers were extracted from raw reads with MiGEC, and CDR3 positions were determined with MiXCR. Recombination models were inferred per individual with the repgenHMM and IGoR tools using an EM algorithm. The tcR package in R was used for shared clonotype analysis, with sharing normalized by the product of cloneset sizes. Out-of-frame nonproductive sequences were analyzed to study raw recombination free of thymic and clonal selection effects. TCRdb ran its own pipeline on the public reads, namely fastp trimming at Q25 and MiXCR clone calling, and kept in-frame beta chains. One record per CDR3 amino acid sequence lists the most common genes and DNA. TCRdb, not the authors, supplied the V and J calls. The sample records some 330,000 distinct CDR3 sequences, approximately 8.7% of which are singletons. In total, the top ten clones hold roughly 8.7% of the sample.

Only healthy Caucasian donors were included. The researchers also sequenced three unrelated adults who were not twins: a male aged 18 to 29, a male aged 50 to 59, and a female aged 50 to 59. Using Miltenyi CD45RO+ enrichment and human naive T-cell isolation kits, memory (CD45RO+) and naive T cells were isolated from PBMC. Relative to germline, V is 4 bases shorter and J is 8 bases shorter, with 12 bases between their ends. As encoded in the germline V gene, CDR1 is SGHRS while CDR2 is YFSETQ. Reading from cysteine to phenylalanine, the CDR3 counts 12 amino acids. Just the 36-base CDR3 DNA is kept, in frame starting at base 1. General study outcomes and caveats: Zero-insertion analyses could be partly confounded by invariant T cells such as MAIT and iNKT, though diverse VJ usage argued against such confounding for most clonotypes. In monozygotic twins, out-of-frame TCR alpha sharing was systematically underestimated by recombination models, although the models agreed with sharing between unrelated individuals. Because the same donors could not be followed over many years, the conclusions depended on cross-sectional statistical analysis. The excess sharing between twins in beta out-of-frame sequences was weaker because fewer shared sequences reduced the signal-to-noise ratio. Fewer insertions were carried by abundant cord blood beta clonotypes, a similar but weaker trend appeared in young adult naive repertoires, and no such trend appeared in memory repertoires. Compared with coincidental sharing between unrelated individuals, an excess of low generation-probability sequences was observed among out-of-frame TCR alpha sequences shared between twins.

The receptor was derived from a woman between 50 and 59 years old in good health. Sequenced sample: naive T cells sorted from blood. The sample's cell subset or site label, decoded: cells isolated with a human naive T-cell isolation kit. The sequence links TRBV5-1 to TRBJ1-2, with an unclear D gene assignment. The CDR3 has the sequence CASSPDSLGYTF. The DNA sequence is TGCGCCAGCAGCCCGGACTCCTTAGGCTACACCTTC.